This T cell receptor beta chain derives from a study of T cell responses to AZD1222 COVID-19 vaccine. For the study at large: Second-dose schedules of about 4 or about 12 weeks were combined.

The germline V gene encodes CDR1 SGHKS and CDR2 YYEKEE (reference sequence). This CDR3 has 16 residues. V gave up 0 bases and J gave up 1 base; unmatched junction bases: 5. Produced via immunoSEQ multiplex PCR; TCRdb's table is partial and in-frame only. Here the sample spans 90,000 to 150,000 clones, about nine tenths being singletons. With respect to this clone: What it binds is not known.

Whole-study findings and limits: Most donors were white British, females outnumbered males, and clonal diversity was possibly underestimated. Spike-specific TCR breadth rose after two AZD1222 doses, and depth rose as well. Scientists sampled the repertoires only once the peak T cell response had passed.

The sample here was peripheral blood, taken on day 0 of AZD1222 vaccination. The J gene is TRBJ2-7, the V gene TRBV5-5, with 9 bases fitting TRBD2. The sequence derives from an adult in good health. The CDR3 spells CASSLARSGGSYEQYF. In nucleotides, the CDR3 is TGTGCCAGCAGCTTGGCCCGAAGCGGGGGGTCCTACGAGCAGTACTTC.